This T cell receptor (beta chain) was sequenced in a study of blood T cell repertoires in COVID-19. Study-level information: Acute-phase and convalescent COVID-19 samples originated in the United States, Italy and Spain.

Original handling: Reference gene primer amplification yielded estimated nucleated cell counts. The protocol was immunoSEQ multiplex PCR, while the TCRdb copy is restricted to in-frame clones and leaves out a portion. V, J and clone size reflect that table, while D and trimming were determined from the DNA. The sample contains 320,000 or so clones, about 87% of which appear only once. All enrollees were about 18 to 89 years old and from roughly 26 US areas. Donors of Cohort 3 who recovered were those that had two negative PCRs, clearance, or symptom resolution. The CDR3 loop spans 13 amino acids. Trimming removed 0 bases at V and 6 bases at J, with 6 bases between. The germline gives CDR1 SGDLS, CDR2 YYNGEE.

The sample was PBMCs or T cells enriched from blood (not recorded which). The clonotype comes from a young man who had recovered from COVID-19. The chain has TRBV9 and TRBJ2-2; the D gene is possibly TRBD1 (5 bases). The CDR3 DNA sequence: TGTGCCAGCAGCGTAGCAGGGTCCGGGGAGCTGTTTTTT. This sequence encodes CASSVAGSGELFF.